This TCR beta chain was sequenced in a study of blood T cells in healthy people across ages. Study-level results: Observed TCR beta diversity per million T cells went down as age went up. This fall followed a roughly linear course with age.

The CDR3 has 14 amino acids. In germline, CDR1 is MGHRA, CDR2 YSYEKL. Trimming left V 3 bases short and J 7 bases short, with 13 bases between. The use of a sample-barcoded 5' primer and a J-beta primer mix characterized a second PCR of 7 to 11 cycles. A 12-random-nucleotide template-switch adaptor tagged each cDNA molecule. Using its own MiXCR run on the 5' RACE reads, TCRdb lists one record per CDR3 protein. Of around 1,000,000 distinct CDR3 sequences listed, 30% to 40% are singletons. As regards this clonotype: Its target is not known.

Material: blood. This chain links TRBV4-1 with TRBJ2-1, with D unclear. This clonotype was obtained from a young man in good health. As DNA, the CDR3 is TGCGCCAGCAGCCAGGGTTATGACGGTAATGAGCAGTTCTTC. Translation gives CASSQGYDGNEQFF.